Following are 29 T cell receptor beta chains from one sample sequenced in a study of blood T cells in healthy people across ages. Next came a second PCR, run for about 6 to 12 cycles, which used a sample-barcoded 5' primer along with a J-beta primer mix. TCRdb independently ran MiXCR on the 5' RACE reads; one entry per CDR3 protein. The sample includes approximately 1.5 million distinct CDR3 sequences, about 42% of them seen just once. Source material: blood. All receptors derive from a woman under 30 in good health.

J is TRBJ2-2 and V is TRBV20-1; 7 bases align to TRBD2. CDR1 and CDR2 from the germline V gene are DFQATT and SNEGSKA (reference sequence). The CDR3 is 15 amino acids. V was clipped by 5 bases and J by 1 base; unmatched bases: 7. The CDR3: CSAVHGGGNTGELFF. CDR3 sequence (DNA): TGCAGTGCTGTCCACGGCGGGGGGAACACCGGGGAGCTGTTTTTT.

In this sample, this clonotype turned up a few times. This chain's CDR3 is CASSLERQGNTEAFF. The CDR3, as DNA: TGTGCCAGCAGCTTAGAGAGACAGGGGAACACTGAAGCTTTCTTT. V and J are TRBV7-9 and TRBJ1-1, with 7 bases matching TRBD1. The germline CDR1 and CDR2 sequences are SEHNR and FQNEAQ (reference sequence). CDR3 length: 15 residues. The trim removed 1 base at V and 1 base at J, leaving 3 bases unmatched.

CDR3 protein: CASSQDALNTEAFF. CDR3 in DNA: TGCGCCAGCAGCCAAGATGCCTTGAACACTGAAGCTTTCTTT. The chain is built from TRBV4-1 and TRBJ1-1; D gene uncertain. From germline, CDR1 is MGHRA and CDR2 YSYEKL. V lost 0 bases, J lost 0 bases, and 5 bases lay in between. The CDR3 sequence is 14 residues long.

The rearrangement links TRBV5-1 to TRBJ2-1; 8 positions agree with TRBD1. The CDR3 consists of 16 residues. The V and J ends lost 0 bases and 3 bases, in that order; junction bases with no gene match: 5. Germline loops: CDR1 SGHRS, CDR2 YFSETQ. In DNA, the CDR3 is TGCGCCAGCAGCTTGGATGGCAGGGGGCACTACAATGAGCAGTTCTTC. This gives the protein CASSLDGRGHYNEQFF.

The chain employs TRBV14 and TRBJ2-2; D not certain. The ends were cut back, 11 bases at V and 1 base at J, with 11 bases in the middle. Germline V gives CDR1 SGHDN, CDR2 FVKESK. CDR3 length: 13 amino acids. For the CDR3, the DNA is TGTGCCCTCAGGCCCGGGAACACCGGGGAGCTGTTTTTT. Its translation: CALRPGNTGELFF.

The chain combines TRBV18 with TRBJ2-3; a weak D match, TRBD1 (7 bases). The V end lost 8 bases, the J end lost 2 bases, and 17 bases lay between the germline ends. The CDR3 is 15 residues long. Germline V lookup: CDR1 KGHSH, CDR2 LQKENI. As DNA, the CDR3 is TGTGCCAGCGTCACGCAGGGGGGCCCCACAGATACGCAGTATTTT. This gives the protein CASVTQGGPTDTQYF.

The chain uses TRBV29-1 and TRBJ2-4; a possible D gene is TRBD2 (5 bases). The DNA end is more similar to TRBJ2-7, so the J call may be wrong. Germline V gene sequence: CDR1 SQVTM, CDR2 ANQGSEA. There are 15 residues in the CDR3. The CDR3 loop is CSVESGGRGGYEQYF. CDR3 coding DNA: TGCAGCGTTGAATCGGGTGGGAGAGGCGGCTACGAGCAGTACTTC.

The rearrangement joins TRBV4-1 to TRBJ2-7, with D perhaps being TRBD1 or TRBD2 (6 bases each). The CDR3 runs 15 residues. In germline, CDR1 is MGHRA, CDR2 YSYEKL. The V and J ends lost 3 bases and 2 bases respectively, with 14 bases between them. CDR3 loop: CASSQATGGTYEQYF. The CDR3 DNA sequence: TGCGCCAGCAGCCAGGCGACAGGAGGGACCTACGAGCAGTACTTC.

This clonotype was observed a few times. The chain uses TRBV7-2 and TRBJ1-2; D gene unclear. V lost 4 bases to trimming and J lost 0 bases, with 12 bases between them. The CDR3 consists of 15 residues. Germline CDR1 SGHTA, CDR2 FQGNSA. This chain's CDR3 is CASSSPARANYGYTF. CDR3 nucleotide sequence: TGTGCCAGCAGCTCCCCGGCAAGAGCTAACTATGGCTACACCTTC.

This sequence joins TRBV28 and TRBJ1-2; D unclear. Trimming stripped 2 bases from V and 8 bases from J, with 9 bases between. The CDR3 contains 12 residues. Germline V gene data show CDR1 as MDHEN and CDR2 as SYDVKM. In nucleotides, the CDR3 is TGTGCCAGCAGTTTACAGGTCGACGGCTACACCTTC. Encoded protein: CASSLQVDGYTF.

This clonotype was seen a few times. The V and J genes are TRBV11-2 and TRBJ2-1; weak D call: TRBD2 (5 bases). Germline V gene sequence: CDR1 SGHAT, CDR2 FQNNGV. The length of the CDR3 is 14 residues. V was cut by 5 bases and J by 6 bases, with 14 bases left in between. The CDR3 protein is CASSPRGLRNEQFF. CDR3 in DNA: TGTGCCAGCAGCCCCCGGGGTTTGCGCAATGAGCAGTTCTTC.

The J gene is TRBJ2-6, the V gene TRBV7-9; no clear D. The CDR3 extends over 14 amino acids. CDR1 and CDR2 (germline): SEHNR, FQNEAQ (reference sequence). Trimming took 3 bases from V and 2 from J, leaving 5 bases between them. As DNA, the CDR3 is TGTGCCAGCAGCTTTACTGCTGGGGCCAACGTCCTGACTTTC. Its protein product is CASSFTAGANVLTF.

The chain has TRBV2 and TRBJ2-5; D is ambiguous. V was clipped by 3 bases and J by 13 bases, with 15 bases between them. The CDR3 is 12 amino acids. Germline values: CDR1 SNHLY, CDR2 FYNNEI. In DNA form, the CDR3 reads TGTGCCAGCAGTGAGGATTCCAATGAGCGGTACTTC. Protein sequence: CASSEDSNERYF.

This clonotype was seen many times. DNA of the CDR3: TGCAGTGCTAGAGATTTGGCGGGGAGCTCCTACAATGAGCAGTTCTTC. Translation: CSARDLAGSSYNEQFF. The chain uses TRBV20-1 and TRBJ2-1, with D perhaps matching TRBD2 (6 bases). Germline CDR1 DFQATT, CDR2 SNEGSKA (reference sequence). The CDR3 length is 16 residues. The V end lost 0 bases, the J end lost 0 bases, and 12 bases lay between the germline ends.

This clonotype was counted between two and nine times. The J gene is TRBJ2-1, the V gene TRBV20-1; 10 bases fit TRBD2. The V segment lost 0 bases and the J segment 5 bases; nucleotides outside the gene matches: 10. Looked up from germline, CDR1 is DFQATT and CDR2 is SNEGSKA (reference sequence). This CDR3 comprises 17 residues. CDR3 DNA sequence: TGCAGTGCTAGAGAGGGTTTTCTAGCGGGAGTGCACAATGAGCAGTTCTTC. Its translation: CSAREGFLAGVHNEQFF.

The CDR3 DNA is TGTGCCAGCAGTTACTCGACAGGGGGCGCATTTAATGAGCAGTTCTTC. It codes for CASSYSTGGAFNEQFF. The chain has TRBV6-6 and TRBJ2-1; TRBD1 matches at 10 bases. V was pared by 0 bases and J by 7 bases, with 6 bases of the junction left unmatched. This CDR3 is built from 16 residues. Germline loops: CDR1 MNHNY, CDR2 SVGAGI (reference sequence).

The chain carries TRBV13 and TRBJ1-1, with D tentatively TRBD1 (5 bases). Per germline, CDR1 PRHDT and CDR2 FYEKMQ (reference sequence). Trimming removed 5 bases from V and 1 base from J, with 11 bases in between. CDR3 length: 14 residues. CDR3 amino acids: CASSITGGNTEAFF. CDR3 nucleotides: TGTGCCAGCAGCATCACAGGCGGGAACACTGAAGCTTTCTTT.

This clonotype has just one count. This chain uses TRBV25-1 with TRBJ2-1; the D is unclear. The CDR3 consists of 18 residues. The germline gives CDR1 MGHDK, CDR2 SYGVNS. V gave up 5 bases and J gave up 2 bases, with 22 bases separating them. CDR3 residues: CASSTPTPKLRPYNEQFF. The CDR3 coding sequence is TGTGCCAGCAGTACTCCCACTCCCAAACTAAGGCCCTACAATGAGCAGTTCTTC.

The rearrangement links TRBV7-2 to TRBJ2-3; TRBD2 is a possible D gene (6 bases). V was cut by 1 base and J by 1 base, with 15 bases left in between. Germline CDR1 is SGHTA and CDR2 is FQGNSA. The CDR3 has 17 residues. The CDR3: CASSLGRVGGGTDTQYF. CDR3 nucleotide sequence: TGTGCCAGCAGCTTAGGTCGGGTCGGGGGAGGCACAGATACGCAGTATTTT.

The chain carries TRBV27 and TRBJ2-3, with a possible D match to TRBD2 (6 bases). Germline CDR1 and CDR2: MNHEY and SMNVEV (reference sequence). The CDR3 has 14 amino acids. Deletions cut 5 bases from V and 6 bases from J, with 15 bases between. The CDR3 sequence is CASSVGTRGDTQYF. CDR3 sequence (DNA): TGTGCCAGCAGTGTCGGGACCCGGGGGGATACGCAGTATTTT.

The CDR3 DNA sequence: TGTGCCACCAGTGACGTGCAGCGGGAGAAAGAGACCCAGTACTTC. Amino acid sequence: CATSDVQREKETQYF. V and J are TRBV24-1 and TRBJ2-5, with 8 positions matching TRBD2. CDR1 and CDR2 (germline): KGHDR, SFDVKD. The CDR3 has 15 residues. J was trimmed by 3 bases and V by 4 bases; bases with no gene match: 6.

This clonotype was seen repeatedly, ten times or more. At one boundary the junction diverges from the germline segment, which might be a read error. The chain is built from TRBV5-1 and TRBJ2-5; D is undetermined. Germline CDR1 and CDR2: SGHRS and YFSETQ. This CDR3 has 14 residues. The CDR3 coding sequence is TGTGCCAGCAGCTTAACCGCCGGCCAAGAGACCCAGTACTTC. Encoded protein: CASSLTAGQETQYF. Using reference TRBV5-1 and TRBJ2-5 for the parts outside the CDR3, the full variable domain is KAGVTQTPRYLIKTRGQQVTLSCSPISGHRSVSWYQQTPGQGLQFLFEYFSETQRNKGNFPGRFSGRQFSNSRSEMNVSTLELGDSALYLCASSLTAGQETQYFGPGTRLLVL.

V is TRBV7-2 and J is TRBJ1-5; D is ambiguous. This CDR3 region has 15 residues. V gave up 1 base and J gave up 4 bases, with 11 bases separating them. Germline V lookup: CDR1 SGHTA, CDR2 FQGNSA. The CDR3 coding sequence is TGTGCCAGCAGCTTAGAGTCTCAACGGAATCAGCCCCAGCATTTT. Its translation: CASSLESQRNQPQHF. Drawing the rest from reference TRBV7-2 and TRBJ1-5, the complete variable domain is GAGVSQSPSNKVTEKGKDVELRCDPISGHTALYWYRQSLGQGLEFLIYFQGNSAPDKSGLPSDRFSAERTGGSVSTLTIQRTQQEDSAVYLCASSLESQRNQPQHFGDGTRLSIL.

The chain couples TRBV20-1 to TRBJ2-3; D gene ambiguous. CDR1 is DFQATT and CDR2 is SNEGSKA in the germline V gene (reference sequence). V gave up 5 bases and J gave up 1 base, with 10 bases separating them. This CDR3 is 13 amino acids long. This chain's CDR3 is CSADLAGTDTQYF. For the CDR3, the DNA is TGCAGTGCTGATCTCGCGGGCACAGATACGCAGTATTTT.

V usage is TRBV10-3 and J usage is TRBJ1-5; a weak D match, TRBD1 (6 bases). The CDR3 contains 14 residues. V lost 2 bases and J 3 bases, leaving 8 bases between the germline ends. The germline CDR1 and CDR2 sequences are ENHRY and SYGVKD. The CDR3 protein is CAISETGNNQPQHF. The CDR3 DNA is TGTGCCATCAGTGAGACAGGGAACAATCAGCCCCAGCATTTT.

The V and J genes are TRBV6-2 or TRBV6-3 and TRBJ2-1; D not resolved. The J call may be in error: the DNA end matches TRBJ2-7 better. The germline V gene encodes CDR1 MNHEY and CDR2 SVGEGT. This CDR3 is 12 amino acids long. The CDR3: CASRPAYNEQYF. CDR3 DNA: TGTGCCAGCAGGCCGGCCTACAATGAGCAGTACTTC.

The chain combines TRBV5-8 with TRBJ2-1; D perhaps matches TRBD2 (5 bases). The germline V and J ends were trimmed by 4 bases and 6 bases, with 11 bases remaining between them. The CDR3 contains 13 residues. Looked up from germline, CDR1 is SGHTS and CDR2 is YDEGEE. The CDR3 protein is CASSVDGINEQFF. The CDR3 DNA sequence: TGTGCCAGCAGCGTGGACGGGATCAATGAGCAGTTCTTC.

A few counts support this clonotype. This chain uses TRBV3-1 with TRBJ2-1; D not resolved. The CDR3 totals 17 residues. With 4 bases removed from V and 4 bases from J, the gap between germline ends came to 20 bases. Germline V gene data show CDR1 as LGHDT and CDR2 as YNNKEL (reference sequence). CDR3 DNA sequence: TGTGCCAGCAGCCCTAGTCCAACCGGAGCCCTTTACAATGAGCAGTTCTTC. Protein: CASSPSPTGALYNEQFF.

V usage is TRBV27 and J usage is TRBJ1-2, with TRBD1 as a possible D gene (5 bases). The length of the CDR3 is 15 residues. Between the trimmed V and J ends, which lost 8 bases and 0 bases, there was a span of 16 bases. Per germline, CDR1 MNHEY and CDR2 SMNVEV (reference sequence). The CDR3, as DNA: TGTGCCAGCGGGGGTGGGGCACAAGCTAACTATGGCTACACCTTC. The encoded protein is CASGGGAQANYGYTF.